Only a few counts were recorded for the clone carrying this T cell receptor beta chain. Antigen unknown. CDR1 and CDR2 (germline): SGHTA, FQGNSA. V was trimmed by 1 base and J by 1 base, leaving 5 bases between them. This CDR3 spans 13 amino acids. The data were obtained in a study of OX40 agonist ivuxolimab in advanced cancers. Study details: With ivuxolimab, an agonistic anti-OX40 (CD134) antibody, patients were treated. Intravenous ivuxolimab at 0.01 to 10 mg/kg was given to patients every 2 weeks. The study reported partial responses in three patients: one hepatocellular carcinoma, two cutaneous melanoma. Findings and caveats of the study: In the expanded peripheral T cells, antigen specificity was never determined.

The repertoire was sequenced with immunoSEQ multiplex PCR; TCRdb's copy has only in-frame clones and lacks some. Of roughly 68,000 clones in the sample, around 89% are singletons; the top ten hold under 4.5%. This sample comprised CD4+ or CD8+ T cells sorted from blood, obtained in a trial of the OX40 agonist ivuxolimab. The chain links TRBV7-2 to TRBJ2-7, with D hard to call. The TCR was taken from an adult with an advanced solid tumor such as melanoma, head and neck, liver or kidney cancer. Here the CDR3 DNA reads TGTGCCAGCAGCTTAGGGGTGTCCTACGAGCAGTACTTC. Amino acids: CASSLGVSYEQYF.